This TCR beta chain was profiled in a study of shared clonotypes between healthy human individuals (dated by TCRdb to between 2020 and 2021). The study in broad terms: The cohort comprised a couple of women and a few men aged 18 to 49 years. Blood TCR repertoires of a handful of healthy adults were deeply sequenced to estimate repertoire size and the extent of clonotype sharing between individuals. To increase sequencing depth and limit assay-specific biases, TCR repertoire library preparation and sequencing were carried out by different laboratories using diverse techniques. Leukapheresis yielded between about 0.94 and 8.9 billion PBMCs per donor.

Donors were healthy HIV-negative adults with no recently reported acute infections or vaccinations. Every donor was a Caucasian adult residing in Nashville, Tennessee, USA. For unsorted samples, 96 million or so PBMCs were counted, and genomic DNA was extracted using the QIAamp DNA Blood Mini kit. After blood collection by leukapheresis, PBMCs were isolated using Ficoll-Histopaque density gradient centrifugation and then cryopreserved in the vapor phase of liquid nitrogen. What the work shows at the level of the full study, not this receptor alone: Because the study included only a small number of donors, the genetic and exposure-history diversity represented was limited. Sampling was limited to blood, and TCR repertoires in tissue likely differ from TCR repertoires in blood. Pairwise subsampling led to the expectation that sequencing depth would affect the degree of clonotype sharing among donors.

Using the deep immunoSEQ assay, TCR CDR3 regions were amplified from genomic DNA by multiplex PCR. Genomic DNA extracted from each cell subset was distributed evenly over all wells of several immunoSEQ 96-well plates, and each plate served as one replicate. Each replicate PCR for unsorted PBMC received 250 to 300 ng genomic DNA, equal to 30,000 to 35,000 T cell genomes. Unsorted PBMC genomic DNA was sequenced across ten immunoSEQ deep assay plates. Purified libraries were measured with a Qubit 3.0 fluorometer, size-checked on a Bioanalyzer 2100, and measured again with the KAPA Library Quantification kit. Every immunoSEQ 96-well plate was sequenced on a dedicated single-read 150-cycle Illumina NextSeq 550 flow cell. Under the source paper's analysis protocol: Because the immunoSEQ output included only junctional sequences and no quality scores, the filtering could not be the same as the filtering used for full-length reads. Sequences were annotated with PyIR, a Python wrapper for IgBLAST v1.9, and V/J genes and CDR3 were assigned using IMGT germline references. Any read was removed if the V/J assignment was weak (E-value above 1e-6), the CDR3 was missing, or the read contained stop codons, out-of-frame junctions, or ambiguous translated residues. V3J clonotypes were defined as sequences sharing an identical inferred V gene, J gene, and CDR3 amino acid sequence. The percentage overlap between two repertoires was calculated by dividing the number of shared unique clonotypes by the size of the smaller repertoire. Three approaches were used to assess repertoire richness: RTK rarefaction, the Chao1 estimator, and Recon v2.1 estimates of unobserved clonotypes. The clones in this table, taken by TCRdb from immuneACCESS, are in-frame only. Not every clone is retained; where verified, under half of the shortfall comes from an unresolved V gene, and the cause of the rest is unknown. From that table come the V and J calls and clone size; the DNA was used to work out D and trimming. The sample data list fewer than 600,000 clones, and 77% of these were observed just once. The ten largest clones take up 12% of the sample.

In the case of this clone: Its antigen is still unknown. No per-base quality is available; no much larger clone lies one base away.

The germline V gene specifies SGHAT as CDR1 and FQNNGV as CDR2. The CDR3 spans 13 residues, from the cysteine through the phenylalanine. Left in the record is the CDR3 DNA by itself, 39 bases read in frame from the first base. At the junction V is shortened by 0 bases and J by 5 bases, with 7 bases in between. The receptor comes from a middle-aged woman in good health. Some clones in this sample may be carry-over from other donors' samples. The chain uses TRBV11-2 and TRBJ1-2; too little of a D gene remains to name it. Sequenced material: PBMCs. The CDR3 sequence is CASSLDRTYGYTF. The nucleotide sequence reads TGTGCCAGCAGCTTAGACCGGACGTATGGCTACACCTTC.